The source of this TCR beta chain is a study of blood T cell repertoires in COVID-19 (dated by TCRdb to the early 2020s). As for the study more broadly: Samples covering the acute and convalescent phases of COVID-19 were provided by collaborators in the United States, Italy and Spain. Samples were obtained from the ongoing ImmuneRACE study (first 160 participants) and from over 1,000 subjects provided by 6 global collaborators. The prospective study material was composed of cDNA or gDNA derived from T cells, B-cell-depleted T cells, or PBMCs. HLA class I and class II types, where available, came from metadata supplied by the sample provider rather than from assay-based typing. The repertoires were released in a freely available public database meant as a resource for research on the immune response to SARS-CoV-2. Subjects who had been exposed to COVID-19, were actively infected with it, or had recovered from it provided the deeply sampled blood TCRbeta repertoires that made up the dataset. Nearly every sample came with metadata listing a de-identified subject ID, COVID-19 status, age in years and sex. Broad study findings and their caveats: How much clinical and demographic metadata was included differed by source and by participant, and the metadata was provided uncurated.

The junction shows trimming of 4 bases on V and 0 bases on J, plus 9 bases between the germline ends. From the cysteine through the phenylalanine, the CDR3 covers 13 amino acids. The entry retains the CDR3 DNA only, 39 bases that are in frame from base 1. The germline V gene encodes CDR1 GTSNPN and CDR2 SVGIG (reference sequence). Each collaborating institution followed its own protocols to collect whole blood in K2EDTA tubes. For TCRbeta analysis, collaborators shipped samples as frozen whole blood, isolated PBMCs, or DNA extracted from either of those sample types. Comments on this clone: Its target antigen remains unknown. No base quality information exists; no much larger clone differs at one position.

TCRbeta CDR3 regions were amplified from genomic DNA by means of the immunoSEQ Assay, a bias-controlled multiplex PCR. On the authors' methods: The number of nucleated cells in each sample was estimated by amplification of reference gene primers within the assay. To quantify the absolute abundance of each unique TCRbeta CDR3 rearrangement, sequence reads were collapsed and filtered. For each sample, productive Simpson clonality was calculated as the square root of Simpson's diversity index over productive rearrangements. Held by TCRdb, this immuneACCESS table contains in-frame sequences only and omits some clones. Under half of the omission traces to an unresolved V gene where checked; the cause of the rest is unknown. From that table come the V and J calls and clone size; the DNA was used to work out D and trimming. The sample yields under 30,000 clones; 89% were counted once. The ten top clones hold 9.9% of the sample.

Recombination joined TRBV30 with TRBJ1-1; no D gene can be assigned with confidence. Sequenced sample: peripheral blood. The TCR sequence derives from a human donor in a cohort sampled during active COVID-19. The nucleotide sequence is TGTGCCTGGAAATGGCCCCTGAACACTGAAGCTTTCTTT. This is translated as CAWKWPLNTEAFF. The CDR3, completed at both ends by the reference TRBV30 and TRBJ1-1 genes, gives the full variable domain SQTIHQWPATLVQPVGSPLSLECTVEGTSNPNLYWYRQAAGRGLQLLFYSVGIGQISSEVPQNLSASRPQDRQFILSSKKLLLSDSGFYLCAWKWPLNTEAFFGQGTRLTVV.